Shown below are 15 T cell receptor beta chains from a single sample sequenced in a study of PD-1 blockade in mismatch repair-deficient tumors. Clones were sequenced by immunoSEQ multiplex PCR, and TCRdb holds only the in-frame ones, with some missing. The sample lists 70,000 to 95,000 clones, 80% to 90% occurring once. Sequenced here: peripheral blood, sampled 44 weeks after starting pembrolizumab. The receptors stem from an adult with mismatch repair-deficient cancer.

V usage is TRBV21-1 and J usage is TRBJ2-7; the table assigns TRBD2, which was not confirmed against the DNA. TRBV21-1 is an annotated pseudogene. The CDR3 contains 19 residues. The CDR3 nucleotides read TGTGCCAGCAGCAAAGCTCTTAGGGGACTAGCGGGAGGCTCCTACGAGCAGTACTTC. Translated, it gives CASSKALRGLAGGSYEQYF.

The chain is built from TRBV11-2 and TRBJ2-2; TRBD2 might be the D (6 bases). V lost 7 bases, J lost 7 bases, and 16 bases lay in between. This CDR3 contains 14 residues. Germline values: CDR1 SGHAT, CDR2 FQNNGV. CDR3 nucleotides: TGTGCCAGCACTGGAGGGCTTGTGAACGGGGAGCTGTTTTTT. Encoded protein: CASTGGLVNGELFF.

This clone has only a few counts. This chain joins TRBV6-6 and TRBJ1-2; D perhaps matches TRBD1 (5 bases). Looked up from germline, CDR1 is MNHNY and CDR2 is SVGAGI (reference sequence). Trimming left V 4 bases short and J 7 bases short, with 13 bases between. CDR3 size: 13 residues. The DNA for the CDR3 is TGTGCCAGCAGTTCACAGGAATTAAGTGGCTACACCTTC. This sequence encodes CASSSQELSGYTF.

The CDR3 protein is CASSQGRVRETQYF. CDR3 DNA sequence: TGCGCCAGCAGCCAAGGCAGGGTTCGAGAGACCCAGTACTTC. The chain is built from TRBV4-1 and TRBJ2-5, with D possibly matching TRBD1 (5 bases). The V and J ends lost 1 base and 4 bases respectively, with 10 bases between them. CDR3 length: 14 residues. CDR1 and CDR2 from the germline V gene are MGHRA and YSYEKL.

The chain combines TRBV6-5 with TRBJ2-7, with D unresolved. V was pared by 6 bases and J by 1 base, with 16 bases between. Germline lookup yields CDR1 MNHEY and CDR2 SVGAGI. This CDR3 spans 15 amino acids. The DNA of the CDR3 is TGTGCCAGCAGCCCCGGTGAAGGCTCTTCCTACGAGCAGTACTTC. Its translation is CASSPGEGSSYEQYF.

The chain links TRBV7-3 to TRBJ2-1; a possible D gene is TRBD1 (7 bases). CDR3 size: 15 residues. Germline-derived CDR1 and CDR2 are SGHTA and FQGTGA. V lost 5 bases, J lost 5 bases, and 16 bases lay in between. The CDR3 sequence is CASSHDSGGHNEQFF. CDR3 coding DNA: TGTGCCAGCAGCCACGACTCAGGGGGGCACAATGAGCAGTTCTTC.

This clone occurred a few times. The CDR3 sequence: CASSPIRGLTEAFF. The CDR3 nucleotides are TGTGCCAGCAGCCCAATTAGGGGGCTCACTGAAGCTTTCTTT. This chain joins TRBV7-3 and TRBJ1-1; 7 nucleotides match TRBD1. The CDR3 length is 14 residues. V trimming: 5 bases; J trimming: 4 bases; junction bases outside the gene matches: 7. CDR1 is SGHTA and CDR2 is FQGTGA in the germline V gene.

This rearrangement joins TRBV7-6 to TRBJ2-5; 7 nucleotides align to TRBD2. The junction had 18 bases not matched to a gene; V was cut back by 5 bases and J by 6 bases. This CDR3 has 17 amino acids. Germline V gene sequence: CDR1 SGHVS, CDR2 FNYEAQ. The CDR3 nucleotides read TGTGCCAGCAGCCCCGGGACGGGGGGTGGCGGGCGCCAGACCCAGTACTTC. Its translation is CASSPGTGGGGRQTQYF.

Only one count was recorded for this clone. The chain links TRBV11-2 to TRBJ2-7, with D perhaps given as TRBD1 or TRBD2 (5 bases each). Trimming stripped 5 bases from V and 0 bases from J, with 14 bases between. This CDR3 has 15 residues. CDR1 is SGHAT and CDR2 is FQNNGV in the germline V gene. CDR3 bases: TGTGCCAGCAGCACCCTCAAGGGGAGCTCCTACGAGCAGTACTTC. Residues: CASSTLKGSSYEQYF. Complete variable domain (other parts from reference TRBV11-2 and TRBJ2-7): EAGVAQSPRYKIIEKRQSVAFWCNPISGHATLYWYQQILGQGPKLLIQFQNNGVVDDSQLPKDRFSAERLKGVDSTLKIQPAKLEDSAVYLCASSTLKGSSYEQYFGPGTRLTVT.

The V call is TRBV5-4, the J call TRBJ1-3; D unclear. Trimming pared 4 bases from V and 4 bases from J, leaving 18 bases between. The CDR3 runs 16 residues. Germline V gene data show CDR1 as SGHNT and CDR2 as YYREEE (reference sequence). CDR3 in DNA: TGTGCCAGCAGCCAAGACGGAGGGAATTCCGGAAACACCATATATTTT. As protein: CASSQDGGNSGNTIYF. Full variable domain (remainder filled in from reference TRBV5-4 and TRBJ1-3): ETGVTQSPTHLIKTRGQQVTLRCSSQSGHNTVSWYQQALGQGPQFIFQYYREEENGRGNFPPRFSGLQFPNYSSELNVNALELDDSALYLCASSQDGGNSGNTIYFGEGSWLTVV.

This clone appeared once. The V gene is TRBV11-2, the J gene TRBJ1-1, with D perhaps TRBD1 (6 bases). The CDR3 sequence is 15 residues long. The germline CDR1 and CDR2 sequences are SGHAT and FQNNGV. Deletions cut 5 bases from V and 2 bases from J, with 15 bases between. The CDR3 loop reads CASSPRTGPNTEAFF. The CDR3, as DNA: TGTGCCAGCAGCCCGCGAACAGGGCCCAACACTGAAGCTTTCTTT.

The CDR3 here is CASTKLAVHYEQYF. The CDR3 DNA follows: TGTGCCAGCACTAAGCTGGCTGTCCACTACGAGCAGTACTTC. The rearrangement links TRBV28 to TRBJ2-7; D unclear. With 7 bases removed from V and 3 bases from J, the gap between germline ends came to 16 bases. The length of the CDR3 is 14 residues. Germline lookup yields CDR1 MDHEN and CDR2 SYDVKM. The full variable domain, in which reference TRBV28 and TRBJ2-7 provide the parts outside the CDR3, is DVKVTQSSRYLVKRTGEKVFLECVQDMDHENMFWYRQDPGLGLRLIYFSYDVKMKEKGDIPEGYSVSREKKERFSLILESASTNQTSMYLCASTKLAVHYEQYFGPGTRLTVT.

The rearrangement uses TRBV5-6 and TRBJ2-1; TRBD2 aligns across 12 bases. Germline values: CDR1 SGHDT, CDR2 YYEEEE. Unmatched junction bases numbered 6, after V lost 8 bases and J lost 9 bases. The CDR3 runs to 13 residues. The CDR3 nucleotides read TGTGCCAGTCGACTAGCGGGAGTTGTTGAGCAGTTCTTC. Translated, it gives CASRLAGVVEQFF.

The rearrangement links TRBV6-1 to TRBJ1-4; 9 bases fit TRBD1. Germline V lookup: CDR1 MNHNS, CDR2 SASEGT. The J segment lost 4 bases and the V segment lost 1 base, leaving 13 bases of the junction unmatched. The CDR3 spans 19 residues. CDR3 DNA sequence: TGTGCCAGCAGTGAAGTACCGGGACAGGGAGCCTGGGGTAATGAAAAACTGTTTTTT. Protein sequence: CASSEVPGQGAWGNEKLFF.

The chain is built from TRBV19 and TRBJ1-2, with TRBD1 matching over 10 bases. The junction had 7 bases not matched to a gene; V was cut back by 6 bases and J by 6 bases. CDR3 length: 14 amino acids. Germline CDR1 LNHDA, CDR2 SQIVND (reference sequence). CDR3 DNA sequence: TGTGCCAGTAGAGACAGGGGGCGCGGAGATGGCTACACCTTC. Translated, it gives CASRDRGRGDGYTF.